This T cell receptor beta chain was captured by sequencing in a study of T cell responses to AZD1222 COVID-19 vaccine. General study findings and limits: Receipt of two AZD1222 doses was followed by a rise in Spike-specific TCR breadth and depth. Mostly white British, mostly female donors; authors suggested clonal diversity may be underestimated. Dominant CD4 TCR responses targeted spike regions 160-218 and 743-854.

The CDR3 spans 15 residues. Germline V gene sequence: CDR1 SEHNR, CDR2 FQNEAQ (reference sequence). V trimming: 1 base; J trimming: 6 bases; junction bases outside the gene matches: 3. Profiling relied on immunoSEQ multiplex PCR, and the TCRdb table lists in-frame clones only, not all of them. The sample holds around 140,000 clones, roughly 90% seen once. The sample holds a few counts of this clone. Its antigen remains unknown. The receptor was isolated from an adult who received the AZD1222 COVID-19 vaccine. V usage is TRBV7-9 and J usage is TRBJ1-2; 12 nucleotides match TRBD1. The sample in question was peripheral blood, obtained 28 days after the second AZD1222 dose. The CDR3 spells CASSLGDRGPHGYTF. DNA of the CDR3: TGTGCCAGCAGCTTAGGGGACAGGGGGCCTCATGGCTACACCTTC.